These T cell receptor beta chains were read from a single sample in a study of OX40 agonist ivuxolimab in advanced cancers. TCRdb's table, derived via immunoSEQ multiplex PCR, lists solely in-frame clones and lacks some. In the table there are about 91,000 clones, around 80% of which are singletons. This material consisted of CD4+ or CD8+ T cells sorted from blood, taken in a trial of the OX40 agonist ivuxolimab. The source of these receptors is an adult with an advanced solid tumor such as melanoma, head and neck, liver or kidney cancer. Each CDR3 is given with its conserved first and last residue. D genes are given only for firm matches. Where a row states a size, it is once, few, many or the class of an expanded clone; other rows omit it.

clone_size d_call j_call v_call cdr3_nt cdr3_aa
. . TRBJ1-5 TRBV4-3 TGCGCCAGCAGCCAAGATCTTCAGGCGCGCAATCAGCCCCAGCATTTT CASSQDLQARNQPQHF
. . TRBJ1-2 TRBV4-3 TGCGCCAGCAGCCAAGATGGTTACGGTAACTATGGCTACACCTTC CASSQDGYGNYGYTF
. TRBD2 TRBJ2-1 TRBV27 TGTGCCAGCAGTACGGGGACTAGGTTCAGTGAGCAGTTCTTC CASSTGTRFSEQFF
few TRBD2 TRBJ2-5 TRBV7-2 TGTGCCAGCAGTTATACTAGCGGGGGGCAGGAGACCCAGTACTTC CASSYTSGGQETQYF
. . TRBJ1-6 TRBV6-1 TGTGCCAGCAGTGAAAGTCGGGACCTCGCCCTCCACTTT CASSESRDLALHF
. . TRBJ1-1 TRBV11-3 TGTGCCAGCAGCTTAGCCGGGACGGAGACTGAAGCTTTCTTT CASSLAGTETEAFF
once . TRBJ2-2 TRBV10-3 TGTGCCATCAGTGAGTCCGGGGGACGGAACACCGGGGAGCTGTTTTTT CAISESGGRNTGELFF
few TRBD1 TRBJ2-4 TRBV19 TGTGCCAGTAGTACAGGGGACAGCCATCAGTACTTC CASSTGDSHQYF
. . TRBJ2-2 TRBV21-1 TGTGCCAGCAGAAGAGGGGGGACCGAGCAGCTGTTTTTT CASRRGGTEQLFF
. . TRBJ1-1 TRBV9 TGTGCCAGCAGCGCCCCTGAGGGACGGGGAGATAGGAAAGCTTTCTTT CASSAPEGRGDRKAFF
. TRBD1 TRBJ1-1 TRBV30 TGTGCCTGGAGTGTACGCAGGGGGCACACTGAAGCTTTCTTT CAWSVRRGHTEAFF
. TRBD1 TRBJ2-5 TRBV9 TGTGCCAGCAGCGTAGGATTATTTGGGACAGGGGGTTACCAAGAGACCCAGTACTTC CASSVGLFGTGGYQETQYF
. . TRBJ2-5 TRBV28 TGTGCCAGCAGTTCGACCCAAGGGGCCCAGTACTTC CASSSTQGAQYF
. . TRBJ2-3 TRBV5-4 TGTGCCAGCAGCTTGGATCAGGGCGCAGATACGCAGTATTTT CASSLDQGADTQYF
. . TRBJ1-5 TRBV2 TGTGCCAGCAGTGATTATACGAGGGGCAATCAGCCCCAGCATTTT CASSDYTRGNQPQHF
. . TRBJ1-2 TRBV4-1 TGCGCCAGCAGCCAACAGAACAAGGACTATGGCTACACCTTC CASSQQNKDYGYTF
. . TRBJ1-3 TRBV5-1 TGCGCCAGCAGCTTAAATTTAGGTCTATCTGGAAACACCATATATTTT CASSLNLGLSGNTIYF
. TRBD2 TRBJ2-7 TRBV11-2 TGTGCCAGCAGCTTCGGCGGGGGTTCCTCCTACGAGCAGTACTTC CASSFGGGSSYEQYF
. . TRBJ2-1 TRBV12-2 TGTGCAAGTCGCTCAGGACAGGGGGCAATTTTTTACAATGAGCAGTTCTTC CASRSGQGAIFYNEQFF
. . TRBJ1-5 TRBV6-1 TGTGCCAGCAGTGATAGGGGCCCCCCCGATCAGCCCCAGCATTTT CASSDRGPPDQPQHF
. TRBD1 TRBJ2-3 TRBV9 TGTGCCAGCAGCTCGACAGGGGACCACTTGGATACGCAGTATTTT CASSSTGDHLDTQYF
. TRBD1 TRBJ1-2 TRBV28 TGTGCCAGCAGTTTCGGACAGGGGTCGGGCTACACCTTC CASSFGQGSGYTF
. . TRBJ2-2 TRBV5-1 TGCGCCAGCAGCTTCGAATACACCGGGGAGCTGTTTTTT CASSFEYTGELFF
. TRBD1 TRBJ1-1 TRBV6-1 TGTGCCACCCCAGGGGGGGCTGAAGCTTTCTTT CATPGGAEAFF
once TRBD1 TRBJ1-1 TRBV27 TGTGCCAGCAGTTCCAGGAGCGCCTACTTTCAGGGGGCGGCTGAAGCTTTCTTT CASSSRSAYFQGAAEAFF